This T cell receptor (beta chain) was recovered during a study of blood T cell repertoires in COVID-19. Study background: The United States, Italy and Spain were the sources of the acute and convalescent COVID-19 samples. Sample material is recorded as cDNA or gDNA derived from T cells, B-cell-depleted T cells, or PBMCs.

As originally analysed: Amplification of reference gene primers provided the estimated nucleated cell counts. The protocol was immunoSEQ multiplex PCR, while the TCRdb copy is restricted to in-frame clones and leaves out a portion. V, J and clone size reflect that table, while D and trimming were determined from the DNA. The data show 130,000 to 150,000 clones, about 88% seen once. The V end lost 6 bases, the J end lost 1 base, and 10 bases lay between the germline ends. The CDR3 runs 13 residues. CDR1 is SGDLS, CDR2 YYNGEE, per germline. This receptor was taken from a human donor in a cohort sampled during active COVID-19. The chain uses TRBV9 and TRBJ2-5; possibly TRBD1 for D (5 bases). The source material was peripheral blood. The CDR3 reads CASNRQIQETQYF. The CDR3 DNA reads TGTGCCAGCAACCGACAGATCCAAGAGACCCAGTACTTC.